This entry lists 23 T cell receptor beta chains sequenced from one sample in a study of blood T cells in healthy people across ages. For the second PCR, which ran for about 7 to 12 cycles, a sample-barcoded 5' primer and a J-beta primer mix were used. Each CDR3 protein is one row after TCRdb ran MiXCR on the 5' RACE reads. The sample has hundreds of thousands of distinct CDR3 sequences, 50% to 65% seen once. Sequencing was done on a sample of blood. The receptor source for this set is a man of 80 years or more in good health.

This clonotype was picked up a small number of times. The chain recombines TRBV3-1 with TRBJ2-7; D is unresolved. Germline V CDR1 and CDR2: LGHDT, YNNKEL (reference sequence). V lost 0 bases, J lost 10 bases, and 13 bases lay in between. The CDR3 is 13 residues long. This CDR3 reads CASSQDRSTFQYF. The CDR3 bases are TGTGCCAGCAGCCAAGATCGGAGTACATTTCAGTACTTC.

The rearrangement joins TRBV24-1 to TRBJ2-5; D gene unclear. Germline assignment: CDR1 KGHDR and CDR2 SFDVKD. CDR3 length equals 11 residues. Trimming left V 3 bases short and J 7 bases short, with 5 bases between. As DNA, the CDR3 is TGTGCCACCAGTGATCCTGCGACCCAGTACTTC. It codes for CATSDPATQYF.

This chain uses TRBV4-1 with TRBJ1-6; TRBD1 is a possible D gene (5 bases). The CDR3 loop spans 15 amino acids. Germline assignment: CDR1 MGHRA and CDR2 YSYEKL. V lost 5 bases and J 10 bases, leaving 18 bases between the germline ends. The CDR3 DNA is TGCGCCAGCAGCAACCAGGGAGTAGAAGGGTCACCCCTCCACTTT. It yields the protein CASSNQGVEGSPLHF.

Only a few counts were recorded for this clonotype. The chain joins TRBV5-1 to TRBJ2-7, with 7 bases matching TRBD2. Germline V gene sequence: CDR1 SGHRS, CDR2 YFSETQ. The V gene end was trimmed by 1 base and the J gene end by 2 bases; junction bases not matched to a gene: 6. This CDR3 has 15 residues. Here the CDR3 reads CASSLWRGTTYEQYF. The CDR3 DNA follows: TGCGCCAGCAGCTTGTGGCGGGGGACCACCTACGAGCAGTACTTC. The entire variable domain, with the rest obtained from reference TRBV5-1 and TRBJ2-7, is as follows: KAGVTQTPRYLIKTRGQQVTLSCSPISGHRSVSWYQQTPGQGLQFLFEYFSETQRNKGNFPGRFSGRQFSNSRSEMNVSTLELGDSALYLCASSLWRGTTYEQYFGPGTRLTVT.

The chain uses TRBV12-3 or TRBV12-4 and TRBJ2-4, with D perhaps matching TRBD2 (5 bases). CDR3 length equals 14 residues. Trimming removed 3 bases from V and 5 bases from J, with 11 bases in between. The CDR3 region is CASSFGVVENIQYF. The CDR3 region has the DNA TGTGCCAGCAGTTTCGGGGTGGTGGAAAACATTCAGTACTTC.

This clonotype has only a few counts. The V gene is TRBV20-1, the J gene TRBJ1-2, with a possible D match to TRBD1 (6 bases). This CDR3 has 15 residues. V shed 3 bases and J shed 4 bases, with 18 bases lying between them. Germline-derived CDR1 and CDR2 are DFQATT and SNEGSKA (reference sequence). The CDR3 loop reads CSARGGRQNFYGYTF. The CDR3, as DNA: TGCAGTGCTAGGGGGGGCCGCCAGAACTTCTATGGCTACACCTTC.

This clonotype was seen a few times. This chain connects TRBV29-1 to TRBJ2-5, with D tentatively TRBD2 (6 bases). The assigned J gene may be wrong: the sequence end matches TRBJ2-7 better. Germline values: CDR1 SQVTM, CDR2 ANQGSEA. The CDR3 length is 13 residues. Here the CDR3 reads CSVERQGGDEQYF. The DNA for the CDR3 is TGCAGCGTTGAGCGACAAGGCGGGGACGAGCAGTACTTC.

The CDR3 protein is CASSPETGVVYGYTF. As DNA, the CDR3 is TGTGCCAGCTCACCAGAGACAGGGGTAGTTTATGGCTACACCTTC. The V gene is TRBV18, the J gene TRBJ1-2, with 8 positions matching TRBD1. The V and J ends lost 2 bases and 5 bases, in that order; junction bases with no gene match: 7. The CDR3 loop spans 15 amino acids. The V gene's germline CDR1 is KGHSH and CDR2 LQKENI.

This chain joins TRBV7-2 and TRBJ2-3; D is unresolved. The CDR3 loop spans 14 amino acids. The germline V and J ends were trimmed by 0 bases and 8 bases, with 12 bases remaining between them. CDR1 and CDR2 from the germline V gene are SGHTA and FQGNSA. The CDR3, as DNA: TGTGCCAGCAGCTTAGCCGTTAACGCAGGTACGCAGTATTTT. This codes for CASSLAVNAGTQYF. The full variable domain, with the rest looked up from reference TRBV7-2 and TRBJ2-3, is GAGVSQSPSNKVTEKGKDVELRCDPISGHTALYWYRQSLGQGLEFLIYFQGNSAPDKSGLPSDRFSAERTGGSVSTLTIQRTQQEDSAVYLCASSLAVNAGTQYFGPGTRLTVL.

As DNA, the CDR3 is TGTGCCAGCAGTGAGTTTGGGACGTTCTATGGCTACACCTTC. This sequence encodes CASSEFGTFYGYTF. The rearrangement links TRBV2 to TRBJ1-2; possibly TRBD1 for D (5 bases). V was shortened by 3 bases and J by 4 bases, with 12 bases between the two germline ends. From germline, CDR1 is SNHLY and CDR2 FYNNEI. The CDR3 loop spans 14 amino acids.

Note on this clonotype: Just one base apart from a much larger clone, this may be a read error. The CDR3 DNA reads as TGTGCCATCAGTGCTGGACAGGACGGGGACGAGCAGTTCTTC. It is translated as CAISAGQDGDEQFF. V gene TRBV10-3 combines with J gene TRBJ2-1, with 7 positions matching TRBD1. The junction had 10 bases not matched to a gene; V was cut back by 4 bases and J by 10 bases. The CDR3 contains 14 residues. Germline V gene sequence: CDR1 ENHRY, CDR2 SYGVKD.

The CDR3 region is CASSRPNTDTQYF. DNA of the CDR3: TGTGCCAGCTCGCGCCCTAACACAGATACGCAGTATTTT. The chain carries TRBV18 and TRBJ2-3; no firm D call. V dropped 6 bases and J dropped 2 bases, with 9 bases sitting between them. Germline V gene data show CDR1 as KGHSH and CDR2 as LQKENI. There are 13 residues in the CDR3.

This sequence joins TRBV5-6 and TRBJ2-7; D is perhaps TRBD2 (5 bases). Per the germline V gene, CDR1 is SGHDT and CDR2 is YYEEEE. Trimming removed 2 bases from V and 0 bases from J, with 15 bases in between. The CDR3 consists of 16 residues. CDR3: CASSFGPDFPSYEQYF. The CDR3 DNA reads TGTGCCAGCAGCTTTGGACCGGACTTCCCCTCCTACGAGCAGTACTTC.

The V gene is TRBV18, the J gene TRBJ1-2; D is undetermined. V dropped 5 bases and J dropped 5 bases, with 12 bases sitting between them. CDR1 is KGHSH, CDR2 LQKENI, per germline. CDR3 length: 13 residues. The chain's CDR3 is CASSEQPGYGYTF. The CDR3 bases are TGTGCCAGCTCAGAGCAGCCAGGATATGGCTACACCTTC.

The chain is built from TRBV28 and TRBJ1-6, with D maybe TRBD1 (6 bases). Per germline, CDR1 MDHEN and CDR2 SYDVKM. The CDR3 is 18 residues long. Deletions cut 9 bases from V and 0 bases from J, with 21 bases between. CDR3 amino acids: CASNSGGGASSYNSPLHF. Here the CDR3 DNA reads TGTGCCAGTAACTCGGGTGGGGGCGCGAGCTCCTATAATTCACCCCTCCACTTT.

This chain joins TRBV29-1 and TRBJ2-4; TRBD2 might be the D (6 bases). The CDR3 is made up of 17 amino acids. Germline V lookup: CDR1 SQVTM, CDR2 ANQGSEA. V lost 6 bases to trimming and J lost 2 bases, with 23 bases between them. CDR3 sequence (DNA): TGCAGCGTGGAGAAGGGAGGCTCCTTCGGTCCCAAAAACATTCAGTACTTC. It codes for CSVEKGGSFGPKNIQYF.

The chain is built from TRBV9 and TRBJ1-4; TRBD1 aligns across 7 bases. The CDR3 covers 15 residues. J lost 5 bases, V lost 2 bases, and 6 bases had no gene match. Per germline, CDR1 SGDLS and CDR2 YYNGEE. CDR3 bases: TGTGCCAGCAGCGTGAGGGACAGCGTAAATGAAAAACTGTTTTTT. It encodes CASSVRDSVNEKLFF.

The chain has TRBV24-1 and TRBJ2-1; 9 bases map to TRBD2. The germline V gene encodes CDR1 KGHDR and CDR2 SFDVKD. Trimming removed 2 bases from V and 4 bases from J; junction bases left unmatched: 5. The CDR3 extends over 16 amino acids. CDR3 region: CATSDSSGILYNEQFF. CDR3 coding DNA: TGTGCCACCAGTGATTCTAGCGGGATCTTGTACAATGAGCAGTTCTTC.

A few counts support this clonotype. The chain has TRBV12-3 or TRBV12-4 and TRBJ2-7; D is possibly TRBD1 or TRBD2 (5 bases each). V was trimmed by 5 bases and J by 2 bases, leaving 16 bases between them. The CDR3 consists of 15 residues. The CDR3 is CASSVHAGTPYEQYF. The CDR3 bases are TGTGCCAGCAGTGTCCATGCCGGGACCCCCTACGAGCAGTACTTC.

This clonotype has just a few counts. The rearrangement links TRBV5-6 to TRBJ2-3; D is uncertain. From germline, CDR1 is SGHDT and CDR2 YYEEEE. The V end was cut by 3 bases, the J end by 3 bases, with 14 bases between. This CDR3 region has 15 residues. CDR3 region: CASSWNSFSTDTQYF. The CDR3 coding sequence is TGTGCCAGCAGCTGGAACTCGTTTTCAACAGATACGCAGTATTTT. The whole variable domain, remainder taken from reference TRBV5-6 and TRBJ2-3, is DAGVTQSPTHLIKTRGQQVTLRCSPKSGHDTVSWYQQALGQGPQFIFQYYEEEERQRGNFPDRFSGHQFPNYSSELNVNALLLGDSALYLCASSWNSFSTDTQYFGPGTRLTVL.

Only a few counts were recorded for this clonotype. The J gene is TRBJ2-1, the V gene TRBV3-1; D is undetermined. Germline V CDR1 and CDR2: LGHDT, YNNKEL (reference sequence). V was trimmed by 1 base and J by 6 bases, leaving 4 bases between them. The CDR3 consists of 12 residues. The CDR3 here is CASSQGVNEQFF. For the CDR3, the DNA is TGTGCCAGCAGCCAAGGCGTCAATGAGCAGTTCTTC.

The chain links TRBV20-1 to TRBJ1-2; maybe TRBD1 (5 bases). V dropped 0 bases and J dropped 8 bases, with 16 bases sitting between them. CDR1 and CDR2 from the germline V gene are DFQATT and SNEGSKA (reference sequence). The CDR3 spans 14 residues. The CDR3 loop is CSARDRDGVWGYTF. Here the CDR3 DNA reads TGCAGTGCTAGAGATCGGGACGGGGTCTGGGGCTACACCTTC.

This chain links TRBV11-2 with TRBJ2-5; 8 bases agree with TRBD2. V lost 0 bases to trimming and J lost 3 bases; unmatched junction nucleotides: 6. From germline, CDR1 is SGHAT and CDR2 FQNNGV. CDR3 length: 16 residues. The DNA of the CDR3 is TGTGCCAGCAGCTTAGATATGGGACTAGGCGAAGAGACCCAGTACTTC. Translating gives CASSLDMGLGEETQYF.